This entry lists 8 T cell receptor beta chains sequenced from one sample in a study of response to subunit inactivated influenza vaccine. TCRdb processed the RT-PCR reads anew with MiXCR; each CDR3 protein has one entry. Seen here are just over 300,000 distinct CDR3 sequences, roughly a fifth observed once, and the top ten hold roughly 10%. Sequencing was performed on PBMCs from blood, taken less than 22 months after vaccination. The receptor set was obtained from a man between 50 and 75 years old who received an inactivated influenza vaccine.

This clonotype was seen many times. The chain carries TRBV6-5 and TRBJ1-1, with D unresolved. Germline lookup yields CDR1 MNHEY and CDR2 SVGAGI. Trimming left V 0 bases short and J 2 bases short, with 16 bases between. There are 17 residues in the CDR3. The DNA of the CDR3 is TGTGCCAGCAGTTACTCAGGGATCAGAAGCGGAAACACTGAAGCTTTCTTT. This sequence encodes CASSYSGIRSGNTEAFF.

In its sample, this clonotype was seen many times. The chain combines TRBV6-1 with TRBJ1-3, with 7 bases lining up with TRBD1. The germline V gene encodes CDR1 MNHNS and CDR2 SASEGT. The CDR3 contains 18 residues. Losses at the gene ends were 7 bases for V and 7 bases for J; bases not matched to a gene: 22. CDR3 residues: CASTGGQGEAYGRNTIYF. The CDR3 bases are TGTGCCAGCACCGGCGGGCAGGGGGAAGCTTATGGACGGAACACCATATATTTT.

Ten or more counts support this clonotype. The CDR3 DNA reads TGTGCCAGCAGCTTACGTGGGGGTGCGGGATGGGGAGAGACCCAGTACTTC. It translates to CASSLRGGAGWGETQYF. The chain joins TRBV7-2 to TRBJ2-5; D might be TRBD2 (6 bases). Trimming removed 2 bases from V and 4 bases from J, with 20 bases in between. The CDR3 contains 17 residues. Looked up from germline, CDR1 is SGHTA and CDR2 is FQGNSA. Full variable domain (missing parts from reference TRBV7-2 and TRBJ2-5): GAGVSQSPSNKVTEKGKDVELRCDPISGHTALYWYRQSLGQGLEFLIYFQGNSAPDKSGLPSDRFSAERTGGSVSTLTIQRTQQEDSAVYLCASSLRGGAGWGETQYFGPGTRLLVL.

This clonotype was counted a few times. The chain recombines TRBV29-1 with TRBJ2-7, with TRBD1 identical over 11 bases. Germline values: CDR1 SQVTM, CDR2 ANQGSEA. J was trimmed by 6 bases and V by 1 base; bases with no gene match: 5. The CDR3 covers 14 residues. The CDR3 loop reads CSVEAGTGGTEQYF. The CDR3 DNA is TGCAGCGTTGAAGCCGGGACAGGGGGTACCGAGCAGTACTTC.

This clonotype was seen more than once but under ten times. The rearrangement joins TRBV7-9 to TRBJ1-1, with 8 nucleotides matching TRBD1. Per germline, CDR1 SEHNR and CDR2 FQNEAQ (reference sequence). The CDR3 length is 16 residues. Losses at the gene ends were 1 base for V and 6 bases for J; bases not matched to a gene: 10. The CDR3 spells CASSLGQGARRAEAFF. The CDR3 DNA follows: TGTGCCAGCAGCTTAGGGCAGGGGGCGAGAAGGGCTGAAGCTTTCTTT.

In this sample, this clonotype turned up a few times. The CDR3, as DNA: TGTGCCAGCAGGAGGATCGGGACAGGGATCGACAATGAGCAGTTCTTC. It specifies CASRRIGTGIDNEQFF. The chain carries TRBV3-1 and TRBJ2-1, with TRBD1 identical over 9 bases. The junction had 11 bases not matched to a gene; V was cut back by 6 bases and J by 5 bases. This CDR3 comprises 16 residues. Looked up from germline, CDR1 is LGHDT and CDR2 is YNNKEL (reference sequence).

This clonotype showed up many times. The chain carries TRBV7-3 and TRBJ2-1, with 9 nucleotides matching TRBD2. Unmatched junction bases numbered 2, after V lost 1 base and J lost 4 bases. The CDR3 consists of 15 residues. Germline lookup yields CDR1 SGHTA and CDR2 FQGTGA. CDR3 amino acids: CASSLSLAGYNEQFF. In DNA form, the CDR3 reads TGTGCCAGCAGCTTAAGTCTAGCGGGGTACAATGAGCAGTTCTTC.

The V and J genes are TRBV12-3 or TRBV12-4 and TRBJ2-5; D possibly uses TRBD1 or TRBD2 (5 bases each). Trimming removed 3 bases at V and 3 bases at J, with 8 bases between. The CDR3 spans 13 residues. The chain's CDR3 is CASSFEGKETQYF. The CDR3 nucleotides read TGTGCCAGCAGTTTTGAGGGGAAAGAGACCCAGTACTTC.